This T cell receptor beta chain was captured by sequencing in a study of post-analysis software for immune sequencing data (dated by TCRdb to between 2014 and 2017). At the level of the whole study: Relapsing-remitting, secondary progressive and progressive-relapsing multiple sclerosis were recorded as disease courses, and subtype annotation was lacking for some patients. A subset of samples was prepared in parallel using single-end sample barcoding, then pooled and co-amplified after Illumina adapter ligation. The patient repertoires were compared against 10 to 12 previously published healthy control repertoires obtained from donors aged about 6 to 26 years. The paper as a whole reports these results and caveats: Multiple sclerosis patients had significantly lower normalized Chao1 diversity than controls, a result that suggests substantial peripheral T-cell clonal expansion. When samples were clustered directly using the F measure, samples prepared in the same batch co-clustered strongly, which prompted a batch-effect correction. The multiple sclerosis patient group was slightly younger than the control group.

On this clonotype itself: The target of this receptor is not known. Base qualities are not provided; no much larger clone lies one nucleotide away.

To demonstrate the VDJtools post-analysis software, the study profiled TCR beta repertoires from the peripheral blood of around 13 young patients with multiple sclerosis. The multiple sclerosis patients were children and adolescents between roughly 6 and 16 years of age. The receptor library was made with PCR. Sequenced using an Illumina HiSeq 2500. To reduce PCR and sequencing biases, unique molecular identifiers were built into the TCR beta cDNA libraries. Some 500,000 cDNA molecules were obtained for every 1 to 10 million input T cells, so each molecule roughly corresponded to one T cell. Patient libraries were prepared and sequenced with the same protocol used for the earlier healthy control dataset. Samples belonging to the same batch were prepared together, multiplexed and sequenced on a shared HiSeq lane. Per the source publication's procedure: MIGEC was used to process the raw barcoded reads, and molecular identifier groups with only a single read were discarded before consensus assembly and CDR3 extraction. VDJtools was used for post-analysis of the clonotype tables, with diversity normalized by down-sampling every dataset to the smallest sample size. To correct batch-related cross-sample contamination, repertoire overlap clustering matched CDR3 amino acid sequences but not nucleotide sequences. In TCRdb, the public reads were trimmed at Q25 with fastp and aligned with MiXCR, with productive beta chains retained. Rows are unified per CDR3 protein, each entry keeping the most common DNA and genes. The V and J calls were determined by TCRdb, not by the authors. This sample holds a few hundred thousand distinct CDR3 sequences; 45% were observed only once. Roughly 12% of the sample is held by the ten biggest clonotypes.

This sequence originates from a girl between 10 and 17 years old with multiple sclerosis. The sequencing sample was made of blood.

The CDR3 here reads CAIGGSTDTQYF. The nucleotide sequence reads as follows: TGTGCCATCGGGGGGTCAACAGATACGCAGTATTTT. Recombination joined TRBV10-3 with TRBJ2-3; the D region possibly corresponds to TRBD2 (6 bases align). Spanning cysteine to phenylalanine, the CDR3 consists of 12 amino acids. Here the CDR3 DNA is all that survives: 36 bases in frame from base 1. V is cut by 8 bases and J by 3 bases, and the space between the germline ends is 9 bases. As encoded in the germline V gene, CDR1 is ENHRY while CDR2 is SYGVKD.